This is a list of T cell receptor beta chains from one sample in a study of early T cells in non-severe SARS-CoV-2 infection. Each CDR3 protein gets one entry after TCRdb re-called the 5' RACE reads with MiXCR. The repertoire includes about 60,000 distinct CDR3 sequences, roughly 13% of them detected once, and around 4.7% sits in the top ten. Source material: whole blood. The receptors derive from an adult who was a healthcare worker with PCR-confirmed SARS-CoV-2 infection or an uninfected control (not recorded which). Both conserved end residues are part of each CDR3.

cdr3_length	v_call	j_call	cdr3_aa
14	TRBV30	TRBJ2-3	CAWSRQGGTDTQYF
14	TRBV11-1	TRBJ2-7	CASSLFALSYEQYF
16	TRBV6-2/TRBV6-3	TRBJ1-4	CASSSVYQATNEKLFF
13	TRBV5-1	TRBJ2-5	CASSFVQQETQYF
17	TRBV6-6	TRBJ1-5	CASRTITGGLSNQPQHF
14	TRBV5-1	TRBJ2-7	CASSTGVDIYEQYF
13	TRBV16	TRBJ1-1	CASSPDRGTEAFF
16	TRBV28	TRBJ2-5	CASSSPTSRGQETQYF
15	TRBV18	TRBJ1-2	CASSPREAPNYGYTF
15	TRBV19	TRBJ2-1	CASKMDASLYNEQFF
14	TRBV7-9	TRBJ1-5	CASSSDISNQPQHF
15	TRBV5-1	TRBJ2-1	CASSLSRGPYNEQFF
13	TRBV24-1	TRBJ2-5	CATSDGPQETQYF
15	TRBV9	TRBJ1-6	CASSEEGRLNSPLHF
13	TRBV5-5	TRBJ2-7	CASSESVSYEQYF
12	TRBV28	TRBJ1-1	CASRTVDTEAFF
15	TRBV4-1	TRBJ2-3	CASSQGILGTDTQYF
13	TRBV7-9	TRBJ1-6	CATRRDSYSPLHF
15	TRBV11-2	TRBJ2-7	CASSSRTSGSYEQYF
14	TRBV5-4	TRBJ1-2	CASSSMTGGYGYTF
13	TRBV5-1	TRBJ2-5	CASQQTGRETQYF
12	TRBV12-3/TRBV12-4	TRBJ1-1	CASSEQGQQAFF
14	TRBV9	TRBJ2-5	CASSVMGGQETQYF
14	TRBV29-1	TRBJ2-1	CSVGGTRRYNEQFF
11	TRBV30	TRBJ1-3	CAWSTGNTIYF